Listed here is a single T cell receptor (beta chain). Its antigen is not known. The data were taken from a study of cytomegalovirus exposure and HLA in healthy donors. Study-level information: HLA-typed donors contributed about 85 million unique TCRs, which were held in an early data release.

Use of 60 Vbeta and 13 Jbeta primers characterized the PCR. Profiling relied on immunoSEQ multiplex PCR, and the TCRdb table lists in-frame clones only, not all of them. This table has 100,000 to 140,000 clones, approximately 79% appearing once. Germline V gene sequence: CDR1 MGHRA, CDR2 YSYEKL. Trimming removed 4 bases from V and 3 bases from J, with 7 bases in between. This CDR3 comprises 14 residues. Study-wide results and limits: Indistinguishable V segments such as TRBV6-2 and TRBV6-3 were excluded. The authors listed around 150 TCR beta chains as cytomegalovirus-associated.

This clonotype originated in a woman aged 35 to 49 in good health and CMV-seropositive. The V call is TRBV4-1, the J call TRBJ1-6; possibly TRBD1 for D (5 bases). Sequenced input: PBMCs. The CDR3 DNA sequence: TGCGCCAGCAGCCCTCAGGGCTATAATTCACCCCTCCACTTT. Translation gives CASSPQGYNSPLHF.